The 7 T cell receptor beta chains below all came from one sample that was sequenced in a study of shared clonotypes between healthy human individuals. Data came from immunoSEQ multiplex PCR; TCRdb stores just in-frame clones and leaves some out. The sample holds about 1.1 million clones, 78% seen once. Sample: memory CD4+ T cells from PBMCs. Subset of the sample: CD45RA-negative fraction. Receptors were obtained from a man between 18 and 29 years old in good health. Some clones in this sample may be carry-over from other donors' samples.

The V gene is TRBV7-2, the J gene TRBJ1-5; TRBD1 might be the D (5 bases). The germline V gene has CDR1 SGHTA and CDR2 FQGNSA. The CDR3 has 14 amino acids. V lost 5 bases to trimming and J lost 6 bases, with 14 bases between them. CDR3 sequence reads: CASSVGFGGQPQHF. The CDR3 nucleotides are TGTGCCAGCAGCGTAGGGTTCGGGGGTCAGCCCCAGCATTTT.

The chain employs TRBV19 and TRBJ1-1, with D unclear. This CDR3 comprises 13 residues. Germline V gene lookup returns CDR1 LNHDA and CDR2 SQIVND (reference sequence). V was shortened by 5 bases and J by 5 bases, with 12 bases between the two germline ends. DNA for the CDR3: TGTGCCAGTAGTCGTGGCGAATGGACTGAAGCTTTCTTT. It encodes CASSRGEWTEAFF. The variable domain in full, with the rest retrieved from reference TRBV19 and TRBJ1-1, is DGGITQSPKYLFRKEGQNVTLSCEQNLNHDAMYWYRQDPGQGLRLIYYSQIVNDFQKGDIAEGYSVSREKKESFPLTVTSAQKNPTAFYLCASSRGEWTEAFFGQGTRLTVV.

The chain recombines TRBV7-3 with TRBJ2-1; 7 bases are a match to TRBD2. Germline V gene lookup returns CDR1 SGHTA and CDR2 FQGTGA. The CDR3 covers 13 residues. V lost 10 bases to trimming and J lost 2 bases; unmatched junction nucleotides: 5. The CDR3 nucleotides are TGTGCCACCTCTAGCGGCGCCTACAATGAGCAGTTCTTC. It yields the protein CATSSGAYNEQFF.

This clone was detected many times. The chain uses TRBV15 and TRBJ1-1; D is ambiguous. The V and J ends lost 0 bases and 7 bases respectively, with 9 bases between them. There are 13 residues in the CDR3. Germline values: CDR1 LNHNV, CDR2 YYDKDF (reference sequence). The CDR3 loop reads CATSRDGRDEAFF. In DNA form, the CDR3 reads TGTGCCACCAGCAGAGATGGGAGGGATGAAGCTTTCTTT.

V gene TRBV2 combines with J gene TRBJ2-1, with 7 bases that match TRBD2. This CDR3 contains 11 residues. Trimming took 9 bases from V and 9 from J; bases not matched to a gene: 5. CDR1 SNHLY and CDR2 FYNNEI come from the germline V gene. The CDR3 loop is CARGPGGEQFF. CDR3 DNA sequence: TGTGCCAGAGGGCCGGGGGGTGAGCAGTTCTTC.

The chain uses TRBV6-1 and TRBJ1-1; possibly TRBD1 for D (5 bases). V was trimmed by 6 bases and J by 6 bases, leaving 5 bases between them. The CDR3 spans 10 residues. CDR1 and CDR2 (germline): MNHNS, SASEGT. The CDR3 sequence is CASRTAEAFF. CDR3 DNA sequence: TGTGCCAGCAGGACAGCTGAAGCTTTCTTT.

The rearrangement uses TRBV25-1 and TRBJ2-2, with D hard to call. This CDR3 has 14 amino acids. Germline V gives CDR1 MGHDK, CDR2 SYGVNS. V shed 3 bases and J shed 3 bases, with 8 bases lying between them. CDR3 DNA: TGTGCCAGCAGTGAGAAGTTTGACACCGGGGAGCTGTTTTTT. As protein: CASSEKFDTGELFF.